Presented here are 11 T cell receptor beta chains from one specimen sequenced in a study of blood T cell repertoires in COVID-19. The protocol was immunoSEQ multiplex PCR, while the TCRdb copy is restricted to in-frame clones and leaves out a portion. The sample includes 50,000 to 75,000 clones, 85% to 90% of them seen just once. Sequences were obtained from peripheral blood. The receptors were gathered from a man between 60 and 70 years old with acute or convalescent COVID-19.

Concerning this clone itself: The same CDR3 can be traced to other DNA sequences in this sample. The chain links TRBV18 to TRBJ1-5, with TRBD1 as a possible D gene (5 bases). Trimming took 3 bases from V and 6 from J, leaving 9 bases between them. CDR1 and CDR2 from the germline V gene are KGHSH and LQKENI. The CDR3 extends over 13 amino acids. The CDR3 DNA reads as TGTGCCAGCTCACCTCCCGGGGGTCAGCCCCAGCATTTT. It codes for CASSPPGGQPQHF.

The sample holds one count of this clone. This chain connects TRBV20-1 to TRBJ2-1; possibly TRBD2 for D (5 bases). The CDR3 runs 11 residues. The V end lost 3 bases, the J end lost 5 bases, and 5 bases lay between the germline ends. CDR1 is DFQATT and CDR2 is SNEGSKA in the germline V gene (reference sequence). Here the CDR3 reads CSASGNNEQFF. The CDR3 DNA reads TGCAGTGCTAGCGGGAACAATGAGCAGTTCTTC.

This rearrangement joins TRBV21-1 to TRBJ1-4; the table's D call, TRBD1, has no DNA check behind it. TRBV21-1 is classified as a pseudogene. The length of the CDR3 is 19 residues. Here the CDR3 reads CATTTGTGSSAPTNEKLFF. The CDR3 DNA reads TGTGCCACCACAACCGGGACAGGGTCGTCCGCCCCGACTAATGAAAAACTGTTTTTT.

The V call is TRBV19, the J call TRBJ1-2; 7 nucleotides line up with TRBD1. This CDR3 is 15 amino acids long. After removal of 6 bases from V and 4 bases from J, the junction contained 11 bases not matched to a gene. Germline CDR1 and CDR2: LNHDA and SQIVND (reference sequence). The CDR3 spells CASREGTAPIYGYTF. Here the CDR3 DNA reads TGTGCCAGTAGGGAGGGGACAGCGCCTATCTATGGCTACACCTTC.

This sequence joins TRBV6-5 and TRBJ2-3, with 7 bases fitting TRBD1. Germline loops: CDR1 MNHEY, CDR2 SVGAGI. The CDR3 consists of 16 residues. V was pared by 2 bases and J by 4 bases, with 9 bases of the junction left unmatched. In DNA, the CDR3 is TGTGCCAGCAGTTACGAAAGGGGGCGGCTTGCAGATACGCAGTATTTT. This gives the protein CASSYERGRLADTQYF.

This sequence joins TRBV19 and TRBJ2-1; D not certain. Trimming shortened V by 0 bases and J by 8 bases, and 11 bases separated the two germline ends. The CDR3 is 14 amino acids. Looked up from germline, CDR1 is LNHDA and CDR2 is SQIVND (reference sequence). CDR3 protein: CASSIEASVDEQFF. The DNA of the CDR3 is TGTGCCAGTAGTATAGAGGCTAGTGTAGATGAGCAGTTCTTC.

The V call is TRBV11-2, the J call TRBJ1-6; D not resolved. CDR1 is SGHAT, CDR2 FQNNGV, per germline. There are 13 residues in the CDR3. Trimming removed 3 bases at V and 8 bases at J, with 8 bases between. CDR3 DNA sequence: TGTGCCAGCAGCTTCTTCGGGGATTCACCCCTCCACTTT. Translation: CASSFFGDSPLHF. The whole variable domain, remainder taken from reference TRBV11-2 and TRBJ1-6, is EAGVAQSPRYKIIEKRQSVAFWCNPISGHATLYWYQQILGQGPKLLIQFQNNGVVDDSQLPKDRFSAERLKGVDSTLKIQPAKLEDSAVYLCASSFFGDSPLHFGNGTRLTVT.

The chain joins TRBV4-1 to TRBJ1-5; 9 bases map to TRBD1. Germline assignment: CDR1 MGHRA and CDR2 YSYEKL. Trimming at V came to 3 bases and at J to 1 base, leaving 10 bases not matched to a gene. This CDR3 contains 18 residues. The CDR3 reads CASSQLWGGQGSNQPQHF. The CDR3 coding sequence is TGCGCCAGCAGCCAGCTTTGGGGTGGACAGGGGAGCAATCAGCCCCAGCATTTT.

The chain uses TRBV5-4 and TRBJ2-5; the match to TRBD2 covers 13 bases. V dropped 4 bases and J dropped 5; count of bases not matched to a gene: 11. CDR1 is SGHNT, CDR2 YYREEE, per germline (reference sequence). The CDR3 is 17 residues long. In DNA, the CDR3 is TGTGCCAGCAGCCTGGGACTAGCGGGGTCACGGCGGGAGACCCAGTACTTC. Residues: CASSLGLAGSRRETQYF.

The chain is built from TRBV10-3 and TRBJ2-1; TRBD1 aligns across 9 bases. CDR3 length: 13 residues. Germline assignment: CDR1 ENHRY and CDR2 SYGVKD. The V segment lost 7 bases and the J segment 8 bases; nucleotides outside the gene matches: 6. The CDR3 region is CAITRDRVDEQFF. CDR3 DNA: TGTGCCATCACCCGGGACAGGGTGGATGAGCAGTTCTTC.

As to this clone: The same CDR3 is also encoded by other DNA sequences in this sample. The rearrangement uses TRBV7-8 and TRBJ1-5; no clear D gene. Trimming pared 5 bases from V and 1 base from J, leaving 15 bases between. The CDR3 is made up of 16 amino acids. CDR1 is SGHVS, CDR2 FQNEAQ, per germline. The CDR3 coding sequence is TGTGCCAGCAGCCTCCTAGGAGGGCTGAGCAATCAGCCCCAGCATTTT. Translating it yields CASSLLGGLSNQPQHF. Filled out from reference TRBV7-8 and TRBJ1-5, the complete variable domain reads GAGVSQSPRYKVAKRGQDVALRCDPISGHVSLFWYQQALGQGPEFLTYFQNEAQLDKSGLPSDRFFAERPEGSVSTLKIQRTQQEDSAVYLCASSLLGGLSNQPQHFGDGTRLSIL.